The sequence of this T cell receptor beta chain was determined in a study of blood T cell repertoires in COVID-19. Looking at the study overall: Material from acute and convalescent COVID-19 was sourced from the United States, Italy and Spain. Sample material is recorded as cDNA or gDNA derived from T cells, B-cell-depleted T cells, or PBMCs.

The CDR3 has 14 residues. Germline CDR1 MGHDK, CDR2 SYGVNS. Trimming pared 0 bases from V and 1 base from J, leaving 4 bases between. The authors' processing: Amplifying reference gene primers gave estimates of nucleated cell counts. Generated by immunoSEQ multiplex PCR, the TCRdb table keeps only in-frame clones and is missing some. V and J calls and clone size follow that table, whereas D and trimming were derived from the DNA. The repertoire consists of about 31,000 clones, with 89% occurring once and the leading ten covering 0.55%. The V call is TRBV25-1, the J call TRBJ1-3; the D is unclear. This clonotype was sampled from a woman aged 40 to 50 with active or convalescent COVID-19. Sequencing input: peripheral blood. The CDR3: CASSEYNSGNTIYF. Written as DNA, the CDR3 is TGTGCCAGCAGTGAATATAATTCTGGAAACACCATATATTTT.